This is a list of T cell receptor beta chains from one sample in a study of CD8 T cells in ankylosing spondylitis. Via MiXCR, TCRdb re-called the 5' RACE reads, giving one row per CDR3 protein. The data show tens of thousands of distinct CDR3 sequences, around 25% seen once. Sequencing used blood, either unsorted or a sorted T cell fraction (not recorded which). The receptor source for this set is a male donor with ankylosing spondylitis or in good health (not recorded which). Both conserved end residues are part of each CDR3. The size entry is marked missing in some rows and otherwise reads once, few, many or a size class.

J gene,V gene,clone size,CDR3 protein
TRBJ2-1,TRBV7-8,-,CASSIQGPFNEQFF
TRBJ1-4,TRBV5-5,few,CASSRIPTTAVNEKLFF
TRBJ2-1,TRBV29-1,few,CSVQGLAGQLLYNEQFF
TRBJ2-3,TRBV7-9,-,CATSGGGGSTSTDTQYF
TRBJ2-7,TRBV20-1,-,CSALSSESSYEQYF
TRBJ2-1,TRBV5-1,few,CASSPAGTSIYNEQFF
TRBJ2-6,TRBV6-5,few,CASSYSRAGANVLTF
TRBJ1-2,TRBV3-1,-,CASSQGKVGTRYGYTF
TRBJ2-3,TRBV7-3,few,CASSNPAGPRTDTQYF
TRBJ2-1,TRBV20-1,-,CSARPLTHNEQFF
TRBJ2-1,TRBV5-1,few,CASSLGVLDRVNEQFF
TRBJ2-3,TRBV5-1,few,CASSLSGAPSTDTQYF
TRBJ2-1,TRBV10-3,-,CATGSGGNSYNEQFF
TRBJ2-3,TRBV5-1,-,CASSLQGDEYF
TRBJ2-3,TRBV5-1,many,CASSWPWGTDTQYF
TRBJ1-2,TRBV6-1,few,CASSEAVDYPYGYTF
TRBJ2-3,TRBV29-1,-,CSADRASTDTQYF
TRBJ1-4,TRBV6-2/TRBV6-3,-,CASSYSLQGRGREKLFF
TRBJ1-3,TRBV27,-,CASSLIQGVENTIYF
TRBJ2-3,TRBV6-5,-,CASSYSTVGDTQYF